This T cell receptor (beta chain) was sequenced during a study of identical twins. In its sample, this clonotype was seen a few times. Its antigen is still unknown. Study-wide results and limits: Fewer insertions were carried by abundant cord blood beta clonotypes, but none was seen in memory repertoires.

TCRdb passed the 5' RACE reads through MiXCR, listing each CDR3 protein once. The table lists 510,000 or so distinct CDR3 sequences, roughly 15% of them singletons. V lost 2 bases and J lost 2, with 11 bases in between. CDR1 is WNHNN, CDR2 SYGVQD, per germline (reference sequence). This CDR3 is 15 amino acids long. This sample was shared with a second study, whose subject was yellow fever vaccine responses in identical twins.

Source material: CD4+ T cells sorted from blood. The TCR was taken from a woman between 18 and 30 years old in good health. The rearrangement uses TRBV10-1 and TRBJ2-3; D is unclear. CDR3 DNA: TGCGCCAGCAGTGAGCCGGGCGGAGACACAGATACGCAGTATTTT. Protein: CASSEPGGDTDTQYF.